This is a list of T cell receptor beta chains from one sample in a study of control samples from healthy donors and cancer patients. The data were produced by immunoSEQ multiplex PCR, yet TCRdb's version contains in-frame clones alone and is incomplete. This sample lists roughly 190,000 clones; its ten largest clones have about 2.2%. The specimen sequenced was blood. The receptors derive from a woman aged 30 to 39 in good health. Both conserved end residues are part of each CDR3. Fields, in order: V gene, D gene, CDR3 protein. A D gene is named only where the DNA matches it firmly.

v_call: TRBV27; d_call: -; cdr3_aa: CASSSGTAYGYTF
v_call: TRBV19; d_call: -; cdr3_aa: CASSIWGSTDTQYF
v_call: TRBV20-1; d_call: -; cdr3_aa: CSASFTNYGYTF
v_call: TRBV28; d_call: -; cdr3_aa: CASSLGRLWSNTEAFF
v_call: TRBV11-2; d_call: TRBD1; cdr3_aa: CASSLAGTGGTDTQYF
v_call: TRBV28; d_call: -; cdr3_aa: CASSQERDGYTF
v_call: TRBV11-3; d_call: -; cdr3_aa: CASSQGLPGNTIYF
v_call: TRBV2; d_call: -; cdr3_aa: CASSEGGTANTGELFF
v_call: TRBV28; d_call: -; cdr3_aa: CASSLPPPFDRFHGYTF
v_call: TRBV20-1; d_call: -; cdr3_aa: CSASGARSQHF
v_call: TRBV7-2; d_call: -; cdr3_aa: CASSSGANYGYTF
v_call: TRBV15; d_call: -; cdr3_aa: CATSKTGPYGYTF
v_call: TRBV5-5; d_call: -; cdr3_aa: CASSLAEAGYTDTQYF
v_call: TRBV30; d_call: -; cdr3_aa: CAWRGRGAANEKLFF
v_call: TRBV28; d_call: -; cdr3_aa: CANDRLNTEAFF
v_call: TRBV28; d_call: -; cdr3_aa: CASSLNKAFF
v_call: TRBV3-1/TRBV3-2; d_call: -; cdr3_aa: CASSHESLSGNTIYF
v_call: TRBV5-1; d_call: TRBD1; cdr3_aa: CASSLGGGMNTEAFF
v_call: TRBV9; d_call: -; cdr3_aa: CASSEGPDFRTAVGNTIYF
v_call: TRBV5-6; d_call: TRBD1; cdr3_aa: CASSRSTGLYEQYF
v_call: TRBV12-3/TRBV12-4; d_call: TRBD1; cdr3_aa: CASSVGTGYEQYF
v_call: TRBV4-1; d_call: -; cdr3_aa: CASSQSFVRASTNEKLFF
v_call: TRBV10-3; d_call: -; cdr3_aa: CAISQGGGEKLFF
v_call: TRBV5-1; d_call: TRBD1; cdr3_aa: CASRRDRESYEQYF
v_call: TRBV7-3; d_call: TRBD2; cdr3_aa: CASSAGLGLENEQFF
v_call: TRBV28; d_call: TRBD2; cdr3_aa: CASRRAGVTDTQYF
v_call: TRBV4-1; d_call: TRBD1; cdr3_aa: CASSQGAAGTGNSPLHF
v_call: TRBV6-5; d_call: -; cdr3_aa: CASSPLGGAGETQYF
v_call: TRBV30; d_call: -; cdr3_aa: CACMDRTNYGYTF
v_call: TRBV7-9; d_call: -; cdr3_aa: CASSSPPGTHEKLFF
v_call: TRBV5-1; d_call: TRBD2; cdr3_aa: CASSQTSGGPSTDTQYF
v_call: TRBV6-6; d_call: -; cdr3_aa: CASNRGSDLGTEAFF
v_call: TRBV10-1; d_call: -; cdr3_aa: CASSGKGRKGQPQHF
v_call: TRBV5-8; d_call: TRBD1; cdr3_aa: CASTRTGWQETQYF
v_call: TRBV28; d_call: TRBD1; cdr3_aa: CASSGGTGVF